These 12 T cell receptor beta chains originate from one sample sequenced in a study of metastatic and nonmetastatic thyroid tumors. TCRdb reanalyzed the PCR reads via MiXCR. The repertoire has about 23,000 clones, roughly 24% of them found once; the top ten carry 5.4%. Thyroid surgery took place with no prior treatment in any patient. What was sequenced was tumor tissue. The receptor set was obtained from a female donor with papillary thyroid cancer or a benign thyroid nodule (not recorded which). Some clones in this sample may be carry-over from other donors' samples.

By share, this clone counts as medium-sized. The chain joins TRBV12-3 or TRBV12-4 to TRBJ1-3; TRBD1 aligns across 7 bases. The CDR3 has 15 residues. The V gene end was trimmed by 6 bases and the J gene end by 0 bases; junction bases not matched to a gene: 5. The CDR3 nucleotides read TGTGCCAGCAGGACAGGGAGCCTCTCTGGAAACACCATATATTTT. Protein: CASRTGSLSGNTIYF.

This clone is labeled as medium-sized. V gene TRBV4-3 combines with J gene TRBJ1-4; no clear D. V was clipped by 0 bases and J by 3 bases, with 8 bases between them. Per germline, CDR1 LGHNA and CDR2 YSLEER. The CDR3 covers 15 residues. CDR3 DNA: TGCGCCAGCAGCCAAGATGGGGATTCTAATGAAAAACTGTTTTTT. It encodes CASSQDGDSNEKLFF.

By frequency in the sample, this clone is medium-sized. The chain uses TRBV6-1 and TRBJ1-2; D call uncertain. Germline values: CDR1 MNHNS, CDR2 SASEGT. CDR3 length: 14 residues. V was cut by 2 bases and J by 2 bases, with 9 bases left in between. The CDR3 nucleotides are TGTGCCAGCAGTGAAACCCCGGAGAACTATGGCTACACCTTC. Its protein product is CASSETPENYGYTF.

The table lists this clone with a few counts. The chain couples TRBV28 to TRBJ1-1, with a tentative D call TRBD1 (5 bases). The CDR3 contains 13 residues. Germline lookup yields CDR1 MDHEN and CDR2 SYDVKM. Trimming shortened V by 1 base and J by 5 bases, and 8 bases separated the two germline ends. The CDR3 nucleotides are TGTGCCAGCAGTTTATATAGGGGAACTGAAGCTTTCTTT. This codes for CASSLYRGTEAFF.

The J gene is TRBJ2-1, the V gene TRBV11-2; 9 bases map to TRBD2. V was clipped by 5 bases and J by 7 bases; unmatched bases: 12. CDR1 and CDR2 from the germline V gene are SGHAT and FQNNGV. The CDR3 totals 16 residues. The CDR3 DNA follows: TGTGCCAGCAGCCGTCGGGTGGCGGGGGGGTTAAATGAGCAGTTCTTC. Encoded protein: CASSRRVAGGLNEQFF.

This clone has ten or more counts. The rearrangement joins TRBV7-9 to TRBJ1-3; 7 bases are a match to TRBD1. V was clipped by 5 bases and J by 2 bases; unmatched bases: 9. CDR1 is SEHNR, CDR2 FQNEAQ, per germline (reference sequence). The CDR3 is 16 residues long. The CDR3 spells CASSPRTGGTGNTIYF. The CDR3 nucleotides read TGTGCCAGCAGCCCCCGGACAGGAGGTACTGGAAACACCATATATTTT.

This clone appeared a few times. One junction end disagrees with the germline gene, perhaps due to a read error. This rearrangement joins TRBV2 to TRBJ2-6, with 10 bases aligning to TRBD1. CDR1 and CDR2 from the germline V gene are SNHLY and FYNNEI. The CDR3 runs 17 residues. CDR3 sequence: CASSPGQGSSGANFLTF. CDR3 sequence (DNA): TGTGCCAGCAGTCCGGGACAGGGGTCCTCTGGGGCCAACTTCCTGACTTTC.

The chain carries TRBV10-3 and TRBJ1-2, with 8 bases identical to TRBD1. There are 16 residues in the CDR3. The J segment lost 2 bases and the V segment lost 10 bases, leaving 15 bases of the junction unmatched. The germline CDR1 and CDR2 sequences are ENHRY and SYGVKD. The CDR3, as DNA: TGTGCCAACACGGACAGGGAAATACAAGGAAACTATGGCTACACCTTC. It specifies CANTDREIQGNYGYTF.

This chain uses TRBV7-2 with TRBJ1-2; 8 bases match TRBD1. Unmatched junction bases numbered 7, after V lost 5 bases and J lost 2 bases. The CDR3 contains 15 residues. Germline values: CDR1 SGHTA, CDR2 FQGNSA. The CDR3 protein is CASSPGQGYNYGYTF. CDR3 nucleotide sequence: TGTGCCAGCAGCCCTGGACAGGGCTACAACTATGGCTACACCTTC.

This clone was counted only a few times. The chain combines TRBV6-1 with TRBJ1-1; tentatively, D is TRBD1 (5 bases). Between the trimmed V and J ends, which lost 0 bases and 1 base, there was a span of 12 bases. The CDR3 is made up of 16 amino acids. Germline V lookup: CDR1 MNHNS, CDR2 SASEGT. DNA for the CDR3: TGTGCCAGCAGTGAAGCGCCGGGGCGGGGGAACACTGAAGCTTTCTTT. Its translation: CASSEAPGRGNTEAFF.

In its sample, this clone is medium-sized (0.01 to 0.1%). This sequence joins TRBV3-1 and TRBJ1-2, with 9 bases fitting TRBD1. Germline lookup yields CDR1 LGHDT and CDR2 YNNKEL (reference sequence). The V and J ends lost 1 base and 4 bases, in that order; junction bases with no gene match: 1. This CDR3 is built from 14 residues. CDR3 nucleotides: TGTGCCAGCAGCCAAGGGGGACAGGGCTATGGCTACACCTTC. The encoded protein is CASSQGGQGYGYTF. The entire variable domain, with the rest obtained from reference TRBV3-1 and TRBJ1-2, is as follows: DTAVSQTPKYLVTQMGNDKSIKCEQNLGHDTMYWYKQDSKKFLKIMFSYNNKELIINETVPNRFSPKSPDKAHLNLHINSLELGDSAVYFCASSQGGQGYGYTFGSGTRLTVV.

The chain is built from TRBV19 and TRBJ2-2; TRBD1 might be the D (5 bases). V was shortened by 7 bases and J by 5 bases, with 14 bases between the two germline ends. The germline gives CDR1 LNHDA, CDR2 SQIVND (reference sequence). The CDR3 is 14 amino acids. The CDR3 nucleotides read TGTGCCAGTACCGACTTAGGGGTAACCGGGGAGCTGTTTTTT. As protein: CASTDLGVTGELFF.